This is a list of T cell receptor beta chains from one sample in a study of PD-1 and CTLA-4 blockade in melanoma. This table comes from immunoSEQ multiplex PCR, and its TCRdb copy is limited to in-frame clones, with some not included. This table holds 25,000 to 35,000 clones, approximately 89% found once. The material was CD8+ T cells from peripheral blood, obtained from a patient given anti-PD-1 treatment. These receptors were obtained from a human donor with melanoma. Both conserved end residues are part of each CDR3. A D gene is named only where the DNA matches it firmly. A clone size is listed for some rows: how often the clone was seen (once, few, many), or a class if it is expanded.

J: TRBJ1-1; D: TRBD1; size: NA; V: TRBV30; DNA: TGTGCATGGGACCCGGGACAGGGGAGAACTGAAGCTTTCTTT; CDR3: CAWDPGQGRTEAFF
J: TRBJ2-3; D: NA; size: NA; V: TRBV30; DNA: TGTGCCTGCGACGGGCTCGAGGCAGATACGCAGTATTTT; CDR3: CACDGLEADTQYF
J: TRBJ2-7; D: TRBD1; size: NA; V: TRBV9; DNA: TGTGCCAGCAGCGTAGGAGGGACAGGGTATTTCGAGCAGTACTTC; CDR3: CASSVGGTGYFEQYF
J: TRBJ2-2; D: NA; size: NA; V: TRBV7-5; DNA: TGTGCCAGAAGCGGACAGGGGGCTGGCGGGGAGCTGTTTTTT; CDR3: CARSGQGAGGELFF
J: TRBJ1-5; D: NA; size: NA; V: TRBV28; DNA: TGTGCCAGCAGTCCCTACAATCAGCCCCAGCATTTT; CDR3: CASSPYNQPQHF
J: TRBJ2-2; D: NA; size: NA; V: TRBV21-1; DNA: TGTGCCAGCAGCCCCCGGGACAGGGGGAACACCGGGGAGCTGTTTTTT; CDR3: CASSPRDRGNTGELFF
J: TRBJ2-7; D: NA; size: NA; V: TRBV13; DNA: TGTGCCAGCAGCAGAGGGGGAACAACCTACGAGCAGTACTTC; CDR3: CASSRGGTTYEQYF
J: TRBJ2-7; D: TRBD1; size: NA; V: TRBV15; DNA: TGTGCCACCAGCTGCAGCCGGGACAGGGGGATATGCGAGCAGTACTTC; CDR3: CATSCSRDRGICEQYF
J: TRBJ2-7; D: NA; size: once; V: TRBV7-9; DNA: TGTGCCAGCAGCTTCGGGGATGCGATCTACGAGCAGTACTTC; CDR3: CASSFGDAIYEQYF
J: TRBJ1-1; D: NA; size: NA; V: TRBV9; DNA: TGTGCCAGCAGCGTAGCGGGGGGAATTGGTACTGAAGCTTTCTTT; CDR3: CASSVAGGIGTEAFF
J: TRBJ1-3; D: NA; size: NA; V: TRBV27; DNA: TGTGCCAGCAGTGCTCAGCGGTTTAGCTCTGGAAACACCATATATTTT; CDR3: CASSAQRFSSGNTIYF
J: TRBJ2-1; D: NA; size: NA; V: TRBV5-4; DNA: TGTGCCAGCAGCTCGCCTCTAGCCAGCGAAGAGCAGTTCTTC; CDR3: CASSSPLASEEQFF
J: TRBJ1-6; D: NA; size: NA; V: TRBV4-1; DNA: TGCGCCAGCAGTCCTCGGACAGTTGAATATAATTCACCCCTCCACTTT; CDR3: CASSPRTVEYNSPLHF
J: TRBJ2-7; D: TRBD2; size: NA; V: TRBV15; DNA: TGTGCCACCAGCAGCGGGAGGAGCTCCTACGAGCAGTACTTC; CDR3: CATSSGRSSYEQYF
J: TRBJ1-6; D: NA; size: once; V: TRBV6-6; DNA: TGTGCCAGCACCGGACAGTCCTATAATTCACCCCTCCACTTT; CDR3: CASTGQSYNSPLHF
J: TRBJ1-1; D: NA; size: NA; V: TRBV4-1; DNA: TGCGCCAGCAGCCAAGAGCGAGACTGGAACACTGAAGCTTTCTTT; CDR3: CASSQERDWNTEAFF
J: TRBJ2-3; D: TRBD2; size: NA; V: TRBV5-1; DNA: TGCGCCAGCAGCTTAGCGGGGGGCACAGATACGCAGTATTTT; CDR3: CASSLAGGTDTQYF
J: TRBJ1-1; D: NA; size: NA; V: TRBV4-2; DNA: TGTGCCAGCAGCGGGACGGAGAACACTGAAGCTTTCTTT; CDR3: CASSGTENTEAFF
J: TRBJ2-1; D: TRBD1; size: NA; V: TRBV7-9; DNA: TGTGCCAGCAGCCCGGGACAGCTGAGCTCCTACAATGAGCAGTTCTTC; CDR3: CASSPGQLSSYNEQFF
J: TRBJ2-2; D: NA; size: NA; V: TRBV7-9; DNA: TGTGCCAGCAGCTCCATCACCCCTAGCGAGCACACCGGGGAGCTGTTTTTT; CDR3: CASSSITPSEHTGELFF
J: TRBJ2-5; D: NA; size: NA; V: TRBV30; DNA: TGTGCCTGGAGTTCTACAGGGCCCCAAGAGACCCAGTACTTC; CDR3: CAWSSTGPQETQYF
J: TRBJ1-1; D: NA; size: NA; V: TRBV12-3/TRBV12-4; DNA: TGTGCCAGCAGTTCCCAGGGGCTGACTGAAGCTTTCTTT; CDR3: CASSSQGLTEAFF
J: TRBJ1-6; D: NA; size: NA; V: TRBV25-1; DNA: TGTGCCAGCAGTGAATCCACAGAAACCTATAATTCACCCCTCCACTTT; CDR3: CASSESTETYNSPLHF
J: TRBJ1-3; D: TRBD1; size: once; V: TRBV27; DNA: TGTGCCAGCAGTTTATCGGGGACAGGAATTAGAGGAAACACCATATATTTT; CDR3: CASSLSGTGIRGNTIYF
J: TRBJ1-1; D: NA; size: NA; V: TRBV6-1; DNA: TGTGCCAGCAGTGAAGGGACAGATATGAACACTGAAGCTTTCTTT; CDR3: CASSEGTDMNTEAFF
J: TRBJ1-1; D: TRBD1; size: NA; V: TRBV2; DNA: TGTGCCTGCCGGGCGGACAGGGGGTCTAACACTGAAGCTTTCTTT; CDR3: CACRADRGSNTEAFF
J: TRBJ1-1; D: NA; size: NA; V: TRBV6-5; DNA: TGTGCCAGCACCCTGACAGGGAACACTGAAGCTTTCTTT; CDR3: CASTLTGNTEAFF
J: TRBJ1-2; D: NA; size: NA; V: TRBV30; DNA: TGTGCCTGGAGTCAAGGCAGGGGACCTTATGGCTACACCTTC; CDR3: CAWSQGRGPYGYTF
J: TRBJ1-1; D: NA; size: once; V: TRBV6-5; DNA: TGTGCCAGCAGTTTTCAGGGGAACACTGAAGCTTTCTTT; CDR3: CASSFQGNTEAFF
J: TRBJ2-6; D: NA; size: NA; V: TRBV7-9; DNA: TGTGCCAGCAGCTCCTTAGGCTCTGGGGCCAACGTCCTGACTTTC; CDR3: CASSSLGSGANVLTF
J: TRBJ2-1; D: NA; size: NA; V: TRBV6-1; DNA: TGTGCCAGCAGTGAAGGGGCAGGGAGGTACTACAATGAGCAGTTCTTC; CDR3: CASSEGAGRYYNEQFF
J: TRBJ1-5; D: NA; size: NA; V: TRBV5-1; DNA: TGCGCCAGCAGCTTGGAGGGGGGCGATCAGCCCCAGCATTTT; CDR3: CASSLEGGDQPQHF
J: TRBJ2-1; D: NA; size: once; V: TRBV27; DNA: TGTGCCAGCAGTTTAGATCTAGGGGGAGAGGGTGAGCAGTTCTTC; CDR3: CASSLDLGGEGEQFF
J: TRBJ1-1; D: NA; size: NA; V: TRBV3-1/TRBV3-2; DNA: TGTGCCAGCAGCCAAGAGGCCTCCCTCACTGAAGCTTTCTTT; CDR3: CASSQEASLTEAFF
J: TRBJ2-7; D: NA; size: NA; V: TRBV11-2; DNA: TGTGCCAGCAGCTTAGAAGGGAGCTCCTACGAGCAGTACTTC; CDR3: CASSLEGSSYEQYF
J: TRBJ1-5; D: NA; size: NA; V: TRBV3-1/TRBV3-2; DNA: TGTGCCAGCAGCCAAGAGGGGTACAATCAGCCCCAGCATTTT; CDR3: CASSQEGYNQPQHF
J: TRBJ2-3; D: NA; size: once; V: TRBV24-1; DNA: TGTGCCACCAGTGACCGCAGACAGAACACAGATACGCAGTATTTT; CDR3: CATSDRRQNTDTQYF
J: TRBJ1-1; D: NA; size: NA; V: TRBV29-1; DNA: TGCAGCGTTGGAGGGAGAGGGATATCAAGGGGAGAGACTGAAGCTTTCTTT; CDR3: CSVGGRGISRGETEAFF
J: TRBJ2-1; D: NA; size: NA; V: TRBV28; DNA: TGTGCCACCCTCCCTAGCATCCTAGACTCCTACAATGAGCAGTTCTTC; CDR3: CATLPSILDSYNEQFF
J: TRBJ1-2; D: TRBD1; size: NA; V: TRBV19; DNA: TGTGCCAGTAGTATCTTCCAGGGGGCGCATTTCTATGGCTACACCTTC; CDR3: CASSIFQGAHFYGYTF
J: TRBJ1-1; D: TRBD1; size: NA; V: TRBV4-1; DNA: TGCGCCAGCAGCCATGCATCCGGGACAGCGAACACTGAAGCTTTCTTT; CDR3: CASSHASGTANTEAFF
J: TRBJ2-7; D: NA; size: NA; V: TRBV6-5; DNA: TGTGCCAGCAGCTCTCTAGGTGACGAGCAGTACTTC; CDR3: CASSSLGDEQYF
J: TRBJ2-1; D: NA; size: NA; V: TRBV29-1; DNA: TGCAGCGTTGAAGATGAAGGGGGGCTAGGGTTCCGAGACAATGAGCAGTTCTTC; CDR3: CSVEDEGGLGFRDNEQFF
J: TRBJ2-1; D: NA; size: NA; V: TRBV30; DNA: TGTGCCTGGAGTGGGGGATTTCCCGAGCAGTTCTTC; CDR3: CAWSGGFPEQFF
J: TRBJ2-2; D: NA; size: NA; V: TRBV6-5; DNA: TGTGCCAGCAGTTATTTGGGGATCGGGGAGCTGTTTTTT; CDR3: CASSYLGIGELFF
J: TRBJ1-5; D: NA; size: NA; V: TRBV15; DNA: TGTGCCACCGGGCTGGATAGCAATCAGCCCCAGCATTTT; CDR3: CATGLDSNQPQHF
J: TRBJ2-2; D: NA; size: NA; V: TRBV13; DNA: TGTGCCAGCAGCCCTTACGGCGGGGAGCTGTTTTTT; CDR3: CASSPYGGELFF
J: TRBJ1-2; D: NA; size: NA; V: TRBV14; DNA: TGTGCCAGCAGCCCATGGGGGGGGAACTATGGCTACACCTTC; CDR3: CASSPWGGNYGYTF
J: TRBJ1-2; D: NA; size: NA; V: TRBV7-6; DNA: TGTGCCAGCAGCTTAGGGTTCGGGCAGGAAGACTATGGCTACACCTTC; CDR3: CASSLGFGQEDYGYTF
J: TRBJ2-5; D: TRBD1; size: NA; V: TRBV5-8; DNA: TGTGCCAGCATGGAATTAGACAGGGCTCGAGAGACCCAGTACTTC; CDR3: CASMELDRARETQYF
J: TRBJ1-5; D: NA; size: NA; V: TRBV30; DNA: TGTGCCTGGAGTGGGGTAGAAAATCAGCCCCAGCATTTT; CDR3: CAWSGVENQPQHF
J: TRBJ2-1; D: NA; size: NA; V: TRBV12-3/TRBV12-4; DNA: TGTGCCAGCAGTTTAAATGGCGGTGAGCAGTTCTTC; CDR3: CASSLNGGEQFF
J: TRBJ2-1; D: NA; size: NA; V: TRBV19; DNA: TGTGCCAGTAGTATCCAAGGTGGGCAGTTCTTC; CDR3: CASSIQGGQFF
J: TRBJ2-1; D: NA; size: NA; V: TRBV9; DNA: TGTGCCAGCAGCGTAGGGGGGACGTCCTACAATGAGCAGTTCTTC; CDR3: CASSVGGTSYNEQFF
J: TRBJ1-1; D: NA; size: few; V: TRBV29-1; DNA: TGCAGCGTTGAAGTTGGTTTGAACACTGAAGCTTTCTTT; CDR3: CSVEVGLNTEAFF